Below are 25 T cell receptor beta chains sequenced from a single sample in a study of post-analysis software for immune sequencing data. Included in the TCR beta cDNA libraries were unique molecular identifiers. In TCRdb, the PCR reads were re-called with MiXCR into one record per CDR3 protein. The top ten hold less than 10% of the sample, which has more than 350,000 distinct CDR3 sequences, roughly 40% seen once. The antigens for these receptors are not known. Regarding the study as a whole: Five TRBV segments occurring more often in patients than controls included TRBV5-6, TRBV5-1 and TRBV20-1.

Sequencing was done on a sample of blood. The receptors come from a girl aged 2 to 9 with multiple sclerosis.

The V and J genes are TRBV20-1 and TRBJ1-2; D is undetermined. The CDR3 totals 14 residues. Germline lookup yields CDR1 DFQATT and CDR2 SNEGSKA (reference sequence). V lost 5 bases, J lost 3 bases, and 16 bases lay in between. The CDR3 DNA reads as TGCAGTGCTTTGACAAGGGATGACTACTATGGCTACACCTTC. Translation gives CSALTRDDYYGYTF.

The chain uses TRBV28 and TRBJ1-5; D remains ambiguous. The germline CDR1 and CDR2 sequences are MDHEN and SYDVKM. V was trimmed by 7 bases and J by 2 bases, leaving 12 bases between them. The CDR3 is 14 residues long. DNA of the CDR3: TGTGCCAGCAAACTAGGTTACGGCAATCAGCCCCAGCATTTT. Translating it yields CASKLGYGNQPQHF.

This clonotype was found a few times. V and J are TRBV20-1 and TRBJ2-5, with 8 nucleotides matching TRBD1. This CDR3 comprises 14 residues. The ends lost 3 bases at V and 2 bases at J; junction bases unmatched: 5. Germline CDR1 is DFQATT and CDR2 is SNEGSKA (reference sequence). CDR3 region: CSASWDRKQETQYF. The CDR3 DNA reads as TGCAGTGCTAGCTGGGACAGGAAACAAGAGACCCAGTACTTC.

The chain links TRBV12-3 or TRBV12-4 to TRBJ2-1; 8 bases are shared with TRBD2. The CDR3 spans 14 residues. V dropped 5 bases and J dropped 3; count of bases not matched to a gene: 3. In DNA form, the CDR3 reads TGTGCCAGCAGTGTACTAGCGGACTACAATGAGCAGTTCTTC. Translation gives CASSVLADYNEQFF.

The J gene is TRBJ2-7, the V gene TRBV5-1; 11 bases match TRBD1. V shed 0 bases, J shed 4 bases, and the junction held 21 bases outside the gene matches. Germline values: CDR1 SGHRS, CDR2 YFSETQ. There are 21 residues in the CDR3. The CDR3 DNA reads TGCGCCAGCAGCTTGGTTAGAGGGGACAGGGGGACCGGGCCAACTTCTTACGAGCAGTACTTC. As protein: CASSLVRGDRGTGPTSYEQYF.

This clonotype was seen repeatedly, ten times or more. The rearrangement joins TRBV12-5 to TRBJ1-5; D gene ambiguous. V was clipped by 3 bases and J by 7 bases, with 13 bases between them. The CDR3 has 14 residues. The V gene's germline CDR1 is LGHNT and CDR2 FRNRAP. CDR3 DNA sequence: TGTGCTAGTGGTTTTGGGATGATCGACCAGCCCCAGCATTTT. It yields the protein CASGFGMIDQPQHF.

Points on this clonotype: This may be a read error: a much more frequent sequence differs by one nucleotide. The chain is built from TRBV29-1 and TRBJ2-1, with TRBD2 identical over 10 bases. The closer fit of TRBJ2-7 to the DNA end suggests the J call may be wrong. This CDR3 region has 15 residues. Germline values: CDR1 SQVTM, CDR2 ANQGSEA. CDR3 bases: TGCAGCGCTAGCGGGAGCCCCGTCTCCTACAATGAGCAGTACTTC. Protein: CSASGSPVSYNEQYF.

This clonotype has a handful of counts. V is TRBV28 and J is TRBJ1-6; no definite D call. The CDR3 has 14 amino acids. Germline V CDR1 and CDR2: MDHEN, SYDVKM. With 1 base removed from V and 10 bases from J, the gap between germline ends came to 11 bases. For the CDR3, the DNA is TGTGCCAGCAGTTTATTGCACTCTAGGTCACCCCTCCACTTT. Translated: CASSLLHSRSPLHF.

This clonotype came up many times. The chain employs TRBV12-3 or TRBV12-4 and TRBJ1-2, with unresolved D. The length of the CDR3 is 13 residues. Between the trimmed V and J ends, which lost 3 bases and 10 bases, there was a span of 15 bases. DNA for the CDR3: TGTGCCAGCAGTTTCCGGGGAACCCTGCCCTACACCTTC. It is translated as CASSFRGTLPYTF.

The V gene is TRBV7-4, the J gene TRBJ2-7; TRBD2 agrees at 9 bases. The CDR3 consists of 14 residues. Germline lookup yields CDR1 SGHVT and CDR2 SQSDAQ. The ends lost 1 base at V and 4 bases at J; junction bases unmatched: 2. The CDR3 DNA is TGTGCCAGCAGCTTAGGCGGGGGGGTTTACGAGCAGTACTTC. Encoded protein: CASSLGGGVYEQYF.

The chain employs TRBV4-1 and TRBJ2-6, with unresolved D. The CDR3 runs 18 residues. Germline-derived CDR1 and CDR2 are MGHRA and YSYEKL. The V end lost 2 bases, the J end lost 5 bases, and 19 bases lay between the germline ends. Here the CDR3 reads CASSQTGPPLRWANVLTF. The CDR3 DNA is TGCGCCAGCAGCCAAACCGGGCCTCCCTTGAGGTGGGCCAACGTCCTGACTTTC.

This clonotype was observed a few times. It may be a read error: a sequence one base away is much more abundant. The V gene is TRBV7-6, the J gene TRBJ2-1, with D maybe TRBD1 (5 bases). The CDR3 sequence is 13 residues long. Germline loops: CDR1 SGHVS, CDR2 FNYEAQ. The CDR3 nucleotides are TGTACCAGCAGCTTAACAGGTTACAATGAGCAGTTCTTC. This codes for CTSSLTGYNEQFF.

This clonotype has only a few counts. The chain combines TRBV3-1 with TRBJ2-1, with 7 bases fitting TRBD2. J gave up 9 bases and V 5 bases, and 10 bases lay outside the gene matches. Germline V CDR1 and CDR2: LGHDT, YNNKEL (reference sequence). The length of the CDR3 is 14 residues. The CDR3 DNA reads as TGTGCCAGCAGCTCGAGGGCTACGGGGGGTGAGCAGTTCTTC. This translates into CASSSRATGGEQFF.

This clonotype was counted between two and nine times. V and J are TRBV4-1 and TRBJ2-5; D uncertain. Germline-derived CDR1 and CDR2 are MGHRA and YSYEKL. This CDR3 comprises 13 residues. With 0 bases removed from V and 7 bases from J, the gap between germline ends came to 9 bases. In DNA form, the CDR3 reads TGCGCCAGCAGCCAAGATGATTACGGGACCCAGTACTTC. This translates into CASSQDDYGTQYF.

CDR3: CASSYQTGGNQPQHF. The CDR3 nucleotides read TGTGCCAGCAGTTACCAGACAGGAGGGAATCAGCCCCAGCATTTT. The gene calls are TRBV6-8 and TRBJ1-5; a weak D match, TRBD1 (6 bases). The V and J ends lost 2 bases and 4 bases respectively, with 12 bases between them. Per the germline V gene, CDR1 is MNHGY and CDR2 is SAAAGT. The CDR3 has 15 amino acids.

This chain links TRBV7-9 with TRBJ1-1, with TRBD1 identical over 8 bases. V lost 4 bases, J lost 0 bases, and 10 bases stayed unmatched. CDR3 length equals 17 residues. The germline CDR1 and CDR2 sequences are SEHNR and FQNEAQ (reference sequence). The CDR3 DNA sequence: TGTGCCAGCAGCTCGGGGGGGACAGGCGGCATGAACACTGAAGCTTTCTTT. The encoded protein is CASSSGGTGGMNTEAFF.

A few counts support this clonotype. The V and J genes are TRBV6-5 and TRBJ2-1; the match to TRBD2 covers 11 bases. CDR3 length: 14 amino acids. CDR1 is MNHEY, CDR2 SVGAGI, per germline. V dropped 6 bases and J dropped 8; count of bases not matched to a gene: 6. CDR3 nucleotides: TGTGCCAGCAGCGGGACTAGCGGCAGCGATGAGCAGTTCTTC. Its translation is CASSGTSGSDEQFF.

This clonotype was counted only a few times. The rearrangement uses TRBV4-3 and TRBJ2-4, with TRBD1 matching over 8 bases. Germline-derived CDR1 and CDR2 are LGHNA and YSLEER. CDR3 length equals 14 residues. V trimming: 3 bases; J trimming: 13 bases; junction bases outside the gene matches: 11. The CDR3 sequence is CASSQARGLYGQYF. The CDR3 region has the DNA TGCGCCAGCAGCCAGGCCAGGGGGCTGTACGGGCAGTACTTC.

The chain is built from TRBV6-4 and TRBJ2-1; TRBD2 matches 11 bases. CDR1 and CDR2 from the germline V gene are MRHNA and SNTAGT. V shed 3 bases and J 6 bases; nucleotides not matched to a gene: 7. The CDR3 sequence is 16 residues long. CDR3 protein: CASSELAGAQFNEQFF. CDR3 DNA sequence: TGTGCCAGCAGTGAACTAGCGGGAGCACAATTCAATGAGCAGTTCTTC.

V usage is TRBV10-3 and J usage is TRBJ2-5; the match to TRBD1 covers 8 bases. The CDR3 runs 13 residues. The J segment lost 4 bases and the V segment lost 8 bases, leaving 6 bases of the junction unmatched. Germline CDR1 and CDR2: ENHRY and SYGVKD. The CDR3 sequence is CAIASGQVETQYF. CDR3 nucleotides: TGTGCCATCGCCTCGGGACAGGTAGAGACCCAGTACTTC.

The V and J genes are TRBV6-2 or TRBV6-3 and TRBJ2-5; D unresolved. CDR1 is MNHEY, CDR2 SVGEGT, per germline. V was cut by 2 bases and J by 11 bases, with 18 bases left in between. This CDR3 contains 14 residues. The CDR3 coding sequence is TGTGCCAGCAGTTACGTGACACCAAACAATGAGCAGTACTTC. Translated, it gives CASSYVTPNNEQYF.

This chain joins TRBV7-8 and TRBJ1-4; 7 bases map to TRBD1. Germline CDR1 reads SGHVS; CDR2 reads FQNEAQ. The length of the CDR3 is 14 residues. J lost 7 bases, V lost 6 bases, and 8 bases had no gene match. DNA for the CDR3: TGTGCCAGCAGACATACAGGGGCGGGTGAAAAACTGTTTTTT. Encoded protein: CASRHTGAGEKLFF.

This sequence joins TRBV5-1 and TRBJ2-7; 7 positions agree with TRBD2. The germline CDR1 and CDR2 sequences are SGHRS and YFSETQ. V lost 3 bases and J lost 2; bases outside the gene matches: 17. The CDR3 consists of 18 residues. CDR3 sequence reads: CASSSLGRARAGTYEQYF. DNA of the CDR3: TGCGCCAGCAGCTCCCTTGGACGTGCGAGAGCGGGGACCTACGAGCAGTACTTC.

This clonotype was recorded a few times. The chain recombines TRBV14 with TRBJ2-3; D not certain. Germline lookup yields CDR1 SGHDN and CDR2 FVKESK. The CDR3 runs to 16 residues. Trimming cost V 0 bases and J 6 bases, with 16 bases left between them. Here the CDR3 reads CASSQEMRLHPDTQYF. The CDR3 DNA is TGTGCCAGCAGCCAAGAGATGAGACTTCACCCGGATACGCAGTATTTT.

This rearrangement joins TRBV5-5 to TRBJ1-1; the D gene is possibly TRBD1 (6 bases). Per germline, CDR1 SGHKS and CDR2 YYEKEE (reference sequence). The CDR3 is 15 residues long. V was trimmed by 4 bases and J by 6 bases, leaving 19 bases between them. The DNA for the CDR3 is TGTGCCAGCAGCCGGGGGGGCAGTACTCATTCTGAAGCTTTCTTT. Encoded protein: CASSRGGSTHSEAFF.